This T cell receptor (beta chain) is drawn from a study of blood T cells in healthy people across ages. Study-level findings and limits: Long-lived and aged donors differed, with more naive CD4+ cells and higher diversity in the long-lived.

Aged about 6 to 95, donors were systemically healthy Caucasians from Russia. Alongside a J-beta primer mix, a sample-barcoded 5' primer served in a second PCR lasting roughly 6 to 11 cycles. MiXCR, run by TCRdb on the 5' RACE reads, gives a single entry per CDR3 protein. Among more than 900,000 distinct CDR3 sequences listed, 25% were seen once. This clonotype occurred many times. Its antigen is unknown. The data were also submitted as part of a second study, on T cells of mothers and their children.

The sequenced sample consisted of blood. This sequence was found in a girl aged 2 to 9 in good health.

DNA for the CDR3: TGCGCCAGCAGGCAGGGGGCCGATTCACCCCTCCACTTT. This sequence encodes CASRQGADSPLHF. The chain employs TRBV5-1 and TRBJ1-6, with 8 nucleotides matching TRBD1. The length of the CDR3 is 13 residues. The germline CDR1 and CDR2 sequences are SGHRS and YFSETQ. V trimming: 5 bases; J trimming: 8 bases; junction bases outside the gene matches: 3.